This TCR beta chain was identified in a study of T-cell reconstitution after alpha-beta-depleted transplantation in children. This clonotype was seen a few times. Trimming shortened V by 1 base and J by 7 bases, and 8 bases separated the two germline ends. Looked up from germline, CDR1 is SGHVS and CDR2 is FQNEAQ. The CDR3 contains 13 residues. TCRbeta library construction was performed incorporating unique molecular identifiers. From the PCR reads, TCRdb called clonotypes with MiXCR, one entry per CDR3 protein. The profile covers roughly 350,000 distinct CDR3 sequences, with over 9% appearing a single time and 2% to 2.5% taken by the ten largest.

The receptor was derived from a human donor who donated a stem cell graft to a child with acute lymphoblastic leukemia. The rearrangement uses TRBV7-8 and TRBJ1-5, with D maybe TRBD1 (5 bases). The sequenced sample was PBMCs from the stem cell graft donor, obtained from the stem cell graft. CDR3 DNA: TGTGCCAGCAGCTTAGGAGGGGAACAGCCCCAGCATTTT. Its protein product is CASSLGGEQPQHF.